Listed below are T cell receptor beta chains from one sample, sequenced in a study of cytomegalovirus exposure and HLA in healthy donors. TCRdb's table, derived via immunoSEQ multiplex PCR, lists solely in-frame clones and lacks some. The sample shows approximately 120,000 clones, approximately 78% of them seen only once. The sequencing input was PBMCs. These receptors were collected from a middle-aged woman in good health and CMV-seronegative. The CDR3 runs from the conserved cysteine through the conserved F or W. Each record gives: V gene, clone size, D gene, J gene, CDR3 DNA, CDR3 protein. D genes are given only for firm matches. A clone size is listed for some rows: how often the clone was seen (once, few, many), or a class if it is expanded.

V gene: TRBV2; clone size: .; D gene: .; J gene: TRBJ2-1; CDR3 DNA: TGTGCCAGCACCACAGGGGGAGGGCCCTACAATGAGCAGTTCTTC; CDR3 protein: CASTTGGGPYNEQFF
V gene: TRBV28; clone size: .; D gene: TRBD2; J gene: TRBJ2-4; CDR3 DNA: TGTGCCAGCTCCCCGCGGGGGGTTATAAACATTCAGTACTTC; CDR3 protein: CASSPRGVINIQYF
V gene: TRBV5-4; clone size: .; D gene: .; J gene: TRBJ2-7; CDR3 DNA: TGTGCCAGCAGCTTGGAGCAGGGTCCCTACGAGCAGTACTTC; CDR3 protein: CASSLEQGPYEQYF
V gene: TRBV11-2; clone size: .; D gene: .; J gene: TRBJ1-1; CDR3 DNA: TGTGCCAGCAGCTATTATGGGGGGATTGACGCTGAAGCTTTCTTT; CDR3 protein: CASSYYGGIDAEAFF
V gene: TRBV10-2; clone size: .; D gene: .; J gene: TRBJ1-2; CDR3 DNA: TGCGCCAGCAGTGAAAGCAGGTCTGGGGGCTACACCTTC; CDR3 protein: CASSESRSGGYTF
V gene: TRBV11-2; clone size: .; D gene: .; J gene: TRBJ2-5; CDR3 DNA: TGTGCCAGCAGCTTACAAGCGTCGGGAGAGACCCAGTACTTC; CDR3 protein: CASSLQASGETQYF
V gene: TRBV27; clone size: .; D gene: .; J gene: TRBJ1-3; CDR3 DNA: TGTGCCAGCAGTTCGGGGGTAGCGGGAAACACCATATATTTT; CDR3 protein: CASSSGVAGNTIYF
V gene: TRBV7-2; clone size: once; D gene: TRBD1; J gene: TRBJ1-1; CDR3 DNA: TGTGCCAGCAGCTCGTCCTCCCGACAGGGAAGGAACACTGAAGCTTTCTTT; CDR3 protein: CASSSSSRQGRNTEAFF
V gene: TRBV27; clone size: .; D gene: .; J gene: TRBJ1-2; CDR3 DNA: TGTGCCAGCAGTCTAACGTACAGGGCTGGGGGCTATGGCTACACCTTC; CDR3 protein: CASSLTYRAGGYGYTF
V gene: TRBV5-1; clone size: .; D gene: TRBD2; J gene: TRBJ2-3; CDR3 DNA: TGCGCCAGCAGCACCGGGACTAGCGAGCTCACAGATACGCAGTATTTT; CDR3 protein: CASSTGTSELTDTQYF
V gene: TRBV7-2; clone size: .; D gene: TRBD2; J gene: TRBJ2-1; CDR3 DNA: TGTGCCAGCAGCTACGGACTAGCGGAGGCGTATGAGCAGTTCTTC; CDR3 protein: CASSYGLAEAYEQFF
V gene: TRBV5-6; clone size: .; D gene: .; J gene: TRBJ2-7; CDR3 DNA: TGTGCCAGCAGCTTGGCAGGATGGCAGTACTTC; CDR3 protein: CASSLAGWQYF
V gene: TRBV7-3; clone size: .; D gene: .; J gene: TRBJ2-1; CDR3 DNA: TGTGCCAGCAGCTCCCCCGGGGGCTACAATGAGCAGTTCTTC; CDR3 protein: CASSSPGGYNEQFF
V gene: TRBV7-2; clone size: .; D gene: TRBD1; J gene: TRBJ2-1; CDR3 DNA: TGTGCCAGCAGCTCCCCAGGGGGCGGTGAGCAGTTCTTC; CDR3 protein: CASSSPGGGEQFF
V gene: TRBV9; clone size: .; D gene: TRBD2; J gene: TRBJ2-7; CDR3 DNA: TGTGCCAGCAGTCCAGGACTAGCGGGCGGGCAGTACTTC; CDR3 protein: CASSPGLAGGQYF
V gene: TRBV4-1; clone size: .; D gene: TRBD1; J gene: TRBJ1-5; CDR3 DNA: TGCGCCAGCAGCCACGGACGACAGGGAGGTTTGGATCAGCCCCAGCATTTT; CDR3 protein: CASSHGRQGGLDQPQHF
V gene: TRBV9; clone size: once; D gene: .; J gene: TRBJ1-2; CDR3 DNA: TGTGCCAGCAGCGTCTCTCTCGTTTCTAGCTACACCTTC; CDR3 protein: CASSVSLVSSYTF
V gene: TRBV28; clone size: .; D gene: .; J gene: TRBJ2-2; CDR3 DNA: TGTGCCAGCAGCTCAAATATCTGGGGGGCCGGGGAGCTGTTTTTT; CDR3 protein: CASSSNIWGAGELFF
V gene: TRBV5-8; clone size: .; D gene: .; J gene: TRBJ2-5; CDR3 DNA: TGTGCCAGCAGCTTGTACCGGTCGAGCATCCAAGAGACCCAGTACTTC; CDR3 protein: CASSLYRSSIQETQYF
V gene: TRBV28; clone size: .; D gene: TRBD2; J gene: TRBJ2-3; CDR3 DNA: TGTGCCAGCACCCCCAGGGGGAGCGGGAGGGCAGATACGCAGTATTTT; CDR3 protein: CASTPRGSGRADTQYF
V gene: TRBV29-1; clone size: .; D gene: .; J gene: TRBJ2-5; CDR3 DNA: TGCAGCGTTGGGTGGAGCGGGGAGACCCAGTACTTC; CDR3 protein: CSVGWSGETQYF
V gene: TRBV13; clone size: .; D gene: TRBD2; J gene: TRBJ2-2; CDR3 DNA: TGTGCCAGCAGCTTATCCCTGCTCGGGAGGGCCGCCGGGGAGCTGTTTTTT; CDR3 protein: CASSLSLLGRAAGELFF
V gene: TRBV11-1; clone size: .; D gene: .; J gene: TRBJ1-1; CDR3 DNA: TGTGCCAGCAGCCAAAAGAAGCTACGGGCTGAAGCTTTCTTT; CDR3 protein: CASSQKKLRAEAFF
V gene: TRBV10-3; clone size: .; D gene: .; J gene: TRBJ2-3; CDR3 DNA: TGTGCCATCAGCCGAACCCCCCGACAGGAACCCACAGATACGCAGTATTTT; CDR3 protein: CAISRTPRQEPTDTQYF
V gene: TRBV27; clone size: .; D gene: .; J gene: TRBJ1-4; CDR3 DNA: TGTGCCAGCAGTTTCAGTCAGGGAGGGGAAAAACTGTTTTTT; CDR3 protein: CASSFSQGGEKLFF
V gene: TRBV6-5; clone size: .; D gene: .; J gene: TRBJ2-3; CDR3 DNA: TGTGCCAGCAGTTACTCATGGCGGGATACAGATACGCAGTATTTT; CDR3 protein: CASSYSWRDTDTQYF
V gene: TRBV28; clone size: once; D gene: .; J gene: TRBJ2-5; CDR3 DNA: TGTGCCAGCAGTTTAATTCCGGAGACCCAGTACTTC; CDR3 protein: CASSLIPETQYF
V gene: TRBV5-5; clone size: .; D gene: .; J gene: TRBJ2-1; CDR3 DNA: TGTGCCAGCAGCTTGGGGGTTAGCGAATACAATGAGCAGTTCTTC; CDR3 protein: CASSLGVSEYNEQFF
V gene: TRBV15; clone size: .; D gene: TRBD2; J gene: TRBJ2-1; CDR3 DNA: TGTGCCACCAGCAGTCAGCGGGAGGGATACAATGAGCAGTTCTTC; CDR3 protein: CATSSQREGYNEQFF
V gene: TRBV7-8; clone size: .; D gene: TRBD1; J gene: TRBJ1-1; CDR3 DNA: TGTGCCAGCAGCGCGACAGGGTCTATGAACACTGAAGCTTTCTTT; CDR3 protein: CASSATGSMNTEAFF
V gene: TRBV2; clone size: once; D gene: .; J gene: TRBJ1-2; CDR3 DNA: TGTGCCAGTCGCAGGGAAAGGGGTGGCTACACCTTC; CDR3 protein: CASRRERGGYTF
V gene: TRBV6-1; clone size: .; D gene: .; J gene: TRBJ2-2; CDR3 DNA: TGTGCCAGCAGTGGCCGGGAGAAGAACACCGGGGAGCTGTTTTTT; CDR3 protein: CASSGREKNTGELFF
V gene: TRBV7-3; clone size: .; D gene: .; J gene: TRBJ2-2; CDR3 DNA: TGTGCCAGCAGCTTAGGGCCAACGAACACCGGGGAGCTGTTTTTT; CDR3 protein: CASSLGPTNTGELFF
V gene: TRBV5-1; clone size: .; D gene: .; J gene: TRBJ2-2; CDR3 DNA: TGCGCCAGCAGCTTGGACCTCCGGACCGGGGAGCTGTTTTTT; CDR3 protein: CASSLDLRTGELFF
V gene: TRBV23-1; clone size: .; D gene: TRBD2; J gene: TRBJ2-1; CDR3 DNA: TGCGCCAGCAGCCCAAGGCTCCTAGCGGGGGAGGGGGAGCAGTTCTTC; CDR3 protein: CASSPRLLAGEGEQFF
V gene: TRBV9; clone size: few; D gene: .; J gene: TRBJ1-5; CDR3 DNA: TGTGCCAGCAGCGCAGACGGGATTAGCAATCAGCCCCAGCATTTT; CDR3 protein: CASSADGISNQPQHF
V gene: TRBV9; clone size: .; D gene: TRBD1; J gene: TRBJ2-2; CDR3 DNA: TGTGCCAGCAGGGGACAGGGACGAACCGGGGAGCTGTTTTTT; CDR3 protein: CASRGQGRTGELFF
V gene: TRBV5-1; clone size: .; D gene: TRBD1; J gene: TRBJ2-1; CDR3 DNA: TGCGCCAGCAGCTTGCTGGGACAGGGGATCTACAATGAGCAGTTCTTC; CDR3 protein: CASSLLGQGIYNEQFF
V gene: TRBV9; clone size: few; D gene: .; J gene: TRBJ1-2; CDR3 DNA: TGTGCCAGCAGCGTAGCCGGGACTCCCCTCTATGGCTACACCTTC; CDR3 protein: CASSVAGTPLYGYTF
V gene: TRBV6-1; clone size: .; D gene: .; J gene: TRBJ2-7; CDR3 DNA: TGTGCCAGCAGTGGCAGGGTAGTGCTTCGAGAGCAGTACTTC; CDR3 protein: CASSGRVVLREQYF
V gene: TRBV28; clone size: .; D gene: .; J gene: TRBJ2-7; CDR3 DNA: TGTGCCAGCAGTCTGTCGGCCAGGTACTACGAGCAGTACTTC; CDR3 protein: CASSLSARYYEQYF
V gene: TRBV28; clone size: .; D gene: .; J gene: TRBJ2-7; CDR3 DNA: TGTGCCAGCAGTTTGACCGGGACAATCAATTACGAGCAGTACTTC; CDR3 protein: CASSLTGTINYEQYF
V gene: TRBV7-3; clone size: .; D gene: .; J gene: TRBJ1-1; CDR3 DNA: TGTGCCAGCAGCTCCACGGACAGGAACACTGAAGCTTTCTTT; CDR3 protein: CASSSTDRNTEAFF
V gene: TRBV7-2; clone size: .; D gene: TRBD2; J gene: TRBJ2-3; CDR3 DNA: TGTGCCAGCAGCTTAGCGGTCACGGGACTAGCGGGAGGCCGAAACACAGATACGCAGTATTTT; CDR3 protein: CASSLAVTGLAGGRNTDTQYF
V gene: TRBV7-2; clone size: once; D gene: TRBD1; J gene: TRBJ2-1; CDR3 DNA: TGTGCCAGCAGACCGGGACAGGGAGGCCATGAGCAGTTCTTC; CDR3 protein: CASRPGQGGHEQFF
V gene: TRBV28; clone size: .; D gene: .; J gene: TRBJ2-7; CDR3 DNA: TGTGCCAGCAGACCTCTGGCTAAGGACTTAGTCAACGAGCAGTACTTC; CDR3 protein: CASRPLAKDLVNEQYF
V gene: TRBV19; clone size: few; D gene: .; J gene: TRBJ1-5; CDR3 DNA: TGTGCCAGTAGTATATCGCACAGGAATCAGCCCCAGCATTTT; CDR3 protein: CASSISHRNQPQHF
V gene: TRBV6-4; clone size: .; D gene: TRBD1; J gene: TRBJ2-2; CDR3 DNA: TGTGCCAGCAGAAGACAGGGCATGGGCACCGGGGAGCTGTTTTTT; CDR3 protein: CASRRQGMGTGELFF
V gene: TRBV2; clone size: .; D gene: TRBD2; J gene: TRBJ2-7; CDR3 DNA: TGTGCCAGTAAGCCTAGCGGGAGCTCCGAGCAGTACTTC; CDR3 protein: CASKPSGSSEQYF
V gene: TRBV2; clone size: .; D gene: .; J gene: TRBJ2-3; CDR3 DNA: TGTGCCAGCAGTGAAGAGTACGGAGGAGAGCAGTATTTT; CDR3 protein: CASSEEYGGEQYF
V gene: TRBV29-1; clone size: .; D gene: .; J gene: TRBJ1-2; CDR3 DNA: TGCAGCGTTGAAGATTCCGAGGGCTCGCCCGGCTACACCTTC; CDR3 protein: CSVEDSEGSPGYTF
V gene: TRBV11-2; clone size: .; D gene: .; J gene: TRBJ2-7; CDR3 DNA: TGTGCCAGCAGCCCCCGGGCCGGGACCTACGAGCAGTACTTC; CDR3 protein: CASSPRAGTYEQYF
V gene: TRBV4-1; clone size: .; D gene: TRBD2; J gene: TRBJ2-3; CDR3 DNA: TGCGCCAGCAGCCAAGGGCTAGCGGGGGGAACTAGCACAGATACGCAGTATTTT; CDR3 protein: CASSQGLAGGTSTDTQYF
V gene: TRBV7-9; clone size: once; D gene: .; J gene: TRBJ2-7; CDR3 DNA: TGTTCCAGCAGTTCCAGGGGGGTTGGCGAGCAGTACTTC; CDR3 protein: CSSSSRGVGEQYF
V gene: TRBV27; clone size: .; D gene: TRBD1; J gene: TRBJ1-5; CDR3 DNA: TGTGCCAGCAGTTTACAGGGGGCGAATCAGCCCCAGCATTTT; CDR3 protein: CASSLQGANQPQHF
V gene: TRBV7-2; clone size: .; D gene: .; J gene: TRBJ2-2; CDR3 DNA: TGTGCCAGCAGCTTACCGACTAGTTGGACCGGGGAGCTGTTTTTT; CDR3 protein: CASSLPTSWTGELFF
V gene: TRBV10-3; clone size: .; D gene: .; J gene: TRBJ1-1; CDR3 DNA: TGTGCCATCAGTACGAGCCAGGGGACCACTGAAGCTTTCTTT; CDR3 protein: CAISTSQGTTEAFF
V gene: TRBV15; clone size: .; D gene: .; J gene: TRBJ2-2; CDR3 DNA: TGTGCCACCAGCAGAGATAGGGACACCCTCAACACCGGGGAGCTGTTTTTT; CDR3 protein: CATSRDRDTLNTGELFF
V gene: TRBV5-4; clone size: .; D gene: .; J gene: TRBJ2-5; CDR3 DNA: TGTGCCAGCAGCTTGGTTTCGGAGACCCAGTACTTC; CDR3 protein: CASSLVSETQYF